This is a list of T cell receptor beta chains from one sample in a study of control samples from healthy donors and cancer patients. Profiled with immunoSEQ multiplex PCR; TCRdb holds only in-frame clones, not every one. Here the sample spans under 150,000 clones, roughly 92% being singletons. The sequenced sample was blood. These receptors came from a man between 25 and 39 years old in good health. Both conserved end residues are trimmed from each CDR3.

v_gene	j_gene	CDR3aa
TRBV18	TRBJ1-3	ASSPTDGGSGNTIY
TRBV7-3	TRBJ1-1	ASSISPLAEAF
TRBV5-4	TRBJ1-1	ASRDRDRAEAF
TRBV15	TRBJ1-6	ATSREQSYNSPLH
TRBV28	TRBJ1-5	ASSFRGRSNQPQH
TRBV19	TRBJ2-2	ASSIRPLRPSNTGELF
TRBV28	TRBJ1-2	ASVEGPHTGGAYGYT
TRBV6-5	TRBJ1-3	ASRYRSSGNTIY
TRBV6-5	TRBJ2-2	ASSLAGDPGELF
TRBV11-2	TRBJ2-7	ASSPGLVTEQY
TRBV28	TRBJ1-1	ASSSDREAF
TRBV14	TRBJ1-6	ASSHDRGRFWNSPLH
TRBV5-4	TRBJ2-5	ASSIQAGKKETQY
TRBV5-1	TRBJ2-2	ASSLAPGGELF
TRBV24-1	TRBJ2-1	ATSDLGAGRSYNEQF
TRBV7-9	TRBJ1-1	ASSFDTRTEAF
TRBV16	TRBJ1-4	ASSTHRTENEKLF
TRBV6-1	TRBJ1-5	ASSELSGDTSNQPQH
TRBV2	TRBJ1-6	ASSELRDGNSPLH
TRBV7-3	TRBJ1-1	ASSQGGNTEAF
TRBV28	TRBJ2-7	ASSLLLSGQY
TRBV29-1	TRBJ2-7	SVEERLAGGGEQY
TRBV7-2	TRBJ2-3	ASSPRLASDTQY
TRBV9	TRBJ2-1	ASSVRTSGEKDYNEQF
TRBV11-3	TRBJ2-4	ASSLNEKNIQY
TRBV27	TRBJ2-7	ASTDRAFEQY
TRBV30	TRBJ2-3	ASIPNGRGTDTQY
TRBV2	TRBJ2-3	ASGGRAQY
TRBV19	TRBJ1-2	ASSIDRRLGGTSNYGYT
TRBV18	TRBJ1-4	ASSPIPGTVIEKLF
TRBV2	TRBJ1-4	ASSEGQSNEKLF
TRBV28	TRBJ1-2	ASSPNWNGYT
TRBV15	TRBJ2-5	ATRGLDQETQY
TRBV27	TRBJ1-1	ASLPLSQLGKAEAF
TRBV25-1	TRBJ2-7	ASSVLTGVEQY
TRBV2	TRBJ2-1	ASNRLAWGNEQF
TRBV28	TRBJ1-1	ASSFRYSNTEAF
TRBV7-9	TRBJ2-1	ASSSRGGTSGPFKDEQF
TRBV19	TRBJ1-1	ASSIGIVMNTEAF
TRBV24-1	TRBJ1-2	ATSDLWTGGYT
TRBV3-1/TRBV3-2	TRBJ2-3	ASSPTGEGTDTQY
TRBV7-2	TRBJ1-3	ASSRDSSGNTIY
TRBV11-3	TRBJ1-1	ASSLIKTTEAF
TRBV29-1	TRBJ2-1	SVEPPIADIYNEQF
TRBV5-7	TRBJ2-7	ASSVTNRDEQY
TRBV7-2	TRBJ2-7	ASSLTLAGGPY
TRBV10-3	TRBJ2-1	AIRTSENGQF
TRBV19	TRBJ2-1	ASSTQRVSRGEQF
TRBV19	TRBJ1-4	ASSPVTRLEKLF
TRBV9	TRBJ2-2	ASSVVSGRANTGELF
TRBV12-5	TRBJ2-2	ASGLTGDTGELF
TRBV27	TRBJ1-1	ASSPFGRALEAF
TRBV5-6	TRBJ1-4	ASSLPGVGEKLF